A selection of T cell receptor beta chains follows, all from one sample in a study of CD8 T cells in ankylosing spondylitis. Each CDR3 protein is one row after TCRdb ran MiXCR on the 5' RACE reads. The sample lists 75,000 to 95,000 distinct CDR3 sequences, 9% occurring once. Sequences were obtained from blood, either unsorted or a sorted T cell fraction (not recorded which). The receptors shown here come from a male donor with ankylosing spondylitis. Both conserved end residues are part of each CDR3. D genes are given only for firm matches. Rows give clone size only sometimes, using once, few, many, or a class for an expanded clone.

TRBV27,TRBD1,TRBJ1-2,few,TGTGCCAGCAGTTCAACCGGGACAGGGCTCCACTATGGCTACACCTTC,CASSSTGTGLHYGYTF
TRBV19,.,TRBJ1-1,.,TGTGCCAGTAGTATAGTAAACACTGAAGCTTTCTTT,CASSIVNTEAFF
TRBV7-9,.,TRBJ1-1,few,TGTGCCAGCAGCTTAGGGGCGACAGGTTCTAACACTGAAGCTTTCTTT,CASSLGATGSNTEAFF
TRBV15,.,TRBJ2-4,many,TGTGCCACCAGCAGAGAGTTAGGCAAAAACATTCAGTACTTC,CATSRELGKNIQYF
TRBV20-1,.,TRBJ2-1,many,TGCAGTGCTAGAGTACGGGGGCCCAACATCTACAATGAGCAGTTCTTC,CSARVRGPNIYNEQFF
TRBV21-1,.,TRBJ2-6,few,TGTGCCAGCAGCAAGACGGCGAGGACAGATTCCTCTGGGGCCAACGTCCTGACTTTC,CASSKTARTDSSGANVLTF
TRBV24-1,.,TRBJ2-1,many,TGTGCCACCAGTGATCCTGATGTCGAACCTTACAATGAGCAGTTCTTC,CATSDPDVEPYNEQFF
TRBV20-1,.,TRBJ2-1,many,TGCAGTGCTAGAGAGGGCTACAATGAGCAGTTCTTC,CSAREGYNEQFF
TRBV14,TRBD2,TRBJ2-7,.,TGTGCCAGCAGCCACCCTAGAGGAGCGGGAGGATCCTACGAGCAGTACTTC,CASSHPRGAGGSYEQYF
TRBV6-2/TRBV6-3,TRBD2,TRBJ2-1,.,TGTGCCAGCAGTCTACTAGCGGGAGTAAACAATGAGCAGTTCTTC,CASSLLAGVNNEQFF
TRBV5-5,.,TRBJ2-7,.,TGTGCCAGCAGCGCCCCGGGCCTCGACTACGAGCAGTACTTC,CASSAPGLDYEQYF
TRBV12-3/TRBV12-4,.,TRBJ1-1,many,TGTGCCAGCAGGATGCCAGGGATCACTGAAGCTTTCTTT,CASRMPGITEAFF
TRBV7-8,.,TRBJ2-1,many,TGTGCCAGCAGCTTAGCCTCAACCTACAATGAGCAGTTCTTC,CASSLASTYNEQFF
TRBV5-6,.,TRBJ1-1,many,TGTGCCAGCAGCGAACTGAACACTGAAGCTTTCTTT,CASSELNTEAFF
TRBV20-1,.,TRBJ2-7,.,TGCAGTGCTTTACTCTCGGGACACAGCTACGAGCAGTACTTC,CSALLSGHSYEQYF
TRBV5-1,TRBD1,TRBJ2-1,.,TGCGCCAGCAGCCCCTCGGGACAGGGTTATGAGCAGTTCTTC,CASSPSGQGYEQFF
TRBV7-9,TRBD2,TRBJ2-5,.,TGTGCCAGCAGCTTAGGGAGCGGGAGGGGCGAGACCCAGTACTTC,CASSLGSGRGETQYF
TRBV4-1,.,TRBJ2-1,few,TGCGCCAGCAGCCAAGACAGGGGAGGGGAAGACAATGAGCAGTTCTTC,CASSQDRGGEDNEQFF
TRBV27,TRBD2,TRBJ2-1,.,TGTGCCAGCAGATTTTGGGCTAGCGGGAGAGATGAGCAGTTCTTC,CASRFWASGRDEQFF
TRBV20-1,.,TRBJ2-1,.,TGCAGTGCTAGCCCGGAGAACCGGAATGAGCAGTTCTTC,CSASPENRNEQFF
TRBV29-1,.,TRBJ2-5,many,TGCAGCGGGCTGTACCAAGAGACCCAGTACTTC,CSGLYQETQYF
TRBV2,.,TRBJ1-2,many,TGTGCCTGCCTGGGTATTAACTATGGCTACACCTTC,CACLGINYGYTF
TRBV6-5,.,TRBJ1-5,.,TGTGCCAGCAGAATACCGGGACGGAATCAGCCCCAGCATTTT,CASRIPGRNQPQHF
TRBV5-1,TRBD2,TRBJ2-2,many,TGCGCCAGCAGCCCCCGGACTAGCGGGGTCCTCTTGACCGGGGAGCTGTTTTTT,CASSPRTSGVLLTGELFF
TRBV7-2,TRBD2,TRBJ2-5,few,TGTGCCAGCAGACCCGGGACTAGCGGCCTCCAAGAGACCCAGTACTTC,CASRPGTSGLQETQYF
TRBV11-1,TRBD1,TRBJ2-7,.,TGTGCCAGCAGCTGGGGGGGGACAGGGGGCGGCTTAAGCCCCTACGAGCAGTACTTC,CASSWGGTGGGLSPYEQYF
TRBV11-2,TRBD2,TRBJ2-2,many,TGTGCCAGCAGCTTTAGCGGGAGGAACACCGGGGAGCTGTTTTTT,CASSFSGRNTGELFF